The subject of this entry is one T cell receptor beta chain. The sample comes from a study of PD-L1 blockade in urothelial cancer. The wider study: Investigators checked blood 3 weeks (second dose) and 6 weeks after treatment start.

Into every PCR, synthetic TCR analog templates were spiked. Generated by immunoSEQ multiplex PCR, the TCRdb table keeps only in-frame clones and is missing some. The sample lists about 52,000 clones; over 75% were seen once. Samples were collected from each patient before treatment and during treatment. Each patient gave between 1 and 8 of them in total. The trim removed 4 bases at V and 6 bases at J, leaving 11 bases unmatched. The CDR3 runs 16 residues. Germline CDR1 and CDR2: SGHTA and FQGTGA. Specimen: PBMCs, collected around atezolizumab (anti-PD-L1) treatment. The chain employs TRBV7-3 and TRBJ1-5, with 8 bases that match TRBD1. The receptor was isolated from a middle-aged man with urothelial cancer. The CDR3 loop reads CASSYTPDRGGQPQHF. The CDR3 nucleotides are TGTGCCAGCAGCTATACACCCGACAGGGGAGGTCAGCCCCAGCATTTT. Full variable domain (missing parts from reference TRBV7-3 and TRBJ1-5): GAGVSQTPSNKVTEKGKYVELRCDPISGHTALYWYRQSLGQGPEFLIYFQGTGAADDSGLPNDRFFAVRPEGSVSTLKIQRTERGDSAVYLCASSYTPDRGGQPQHFGDGTRLSIL.